The 15 T cell receptor beta chains below come from one sample, sequenced in a study of cytomegalovirus exposure and HLA in healthy donors. A multiplex PCR was run with 60 Vbeta primers and 13 Jbeta primers. Sequencing used immunoSEQ multiplex PCR; TCRdb keeps in-frame clones, though not all of them. The data hold some 190,000 clones, with about 85% observed a single time. The sample consisted of PBMCs. The source of these receptors is a girl aged 10 to 17 in good health and CMV-seropositive.

The V and J genes are TRBV7-6 and TRBJ2-7; the D gene is possibly TRBD2 (5 bases). This CDR3 has 13 amino acids. The germline gives CDR1 SGHVS, CDR2 FNYEAQ. V lost 5 bases and J 0 bases, leaving 8 bases between the germline ends. CDR3 DNA sequence: TGTGCCAGCAGCATCAGCGGCTCCTACGAGCAGTACTTC. It codes for CASSISGSYEQYF.

This chain joins TRBV11-3 and TRBJ1-1, with D possibly matching TRBD1 (6 bases). V shed 5 bases and J shed 3 bases, with 10 bases lying between them. Germline CDR1 and CDR2: SGHNT and YENEEA. The CDR3 sequence is 13 residues long. This CDR3 is CASSQGTDTEAFF. Written as DNA, the CDR3 is TGTGCCAGCAGCCAGGGGACGGACACTGAAGCTTTCTTT.

The V and J genes are TRBV4-1 and TRBJ2-1; 11 positions agree with TRBD2. Per the germline V gene, CDR1 is MGHRA and CDR2 is YSYEKL. The J segment lost 8 bases and the V segment lost 6 bases, leaving 9 bases of the junction unmatched. The CDR3 extends over 15 amino acids. CDR3 protein: CASSYITSGSYEQFF. In nucleotides, the CDR3 is TGCGCCAGCAGTTATATAACTAGCGGGAGCTATGAGCAGTTCTTC.

This chain links TRBV27 with TRBJ2-5; 11 bases match TRBD2. CDR3 length: 15 residues. The germline gives CDR1 MNHEY, CDR2 SMNVEV (reference sequence). Trimming cost V 2 bases and J 4 bases; bases outside gene matches: 3. The CDR3 DNA reads TGTGCCAGCAGTTTAACTAGCGGGAGACCAGAGACCCAGTACTTC. Translating gives CASSLTSGRPETQYF.

The V and J genes are TRBV10-1 and TRBJ2-7, with 12 positions matching TRBD2. J lost 7 bases, V lost 5 bases, and 6 bases had no gene match. This CDR3 has 14 amino acids. Germline CDR1 WNHNN, CDR2 SYGVQD (reference sequence). CDR3: CASSSGTSGLEQYF. The DNA for the CDR3 is TGCGCCAGCAGTTCCGGGACTAGCGGGCTAGAGCAGTACTTC.

J is TRBJ2-5 and V is TRBV18; 7 nucleotides align to TRBD1. V gave up 3 bases and J gave up 4 bases; unmatched junction bases: 5. The CDR3 consists of 14 residues. Per germline, CDR1 KGHSH and CDR2 LQKENI. In DNA, the CDR3 is TGTGCCAGCTCACCGGGACAGCGTCGAGAGACCCAGTACTTC. Protein: CASSPGQRRETQYF.

The chain links TRBV2 to TRBJ2-5; maybe TRBD1 (6 bases). The J call may be in error: the DNA end matches TRBJ2-7 better. Germline V lookup: CDR1 SNHLY, CDR2 FYNNEI. This CDR3 region has 13 residues. The CDR3 DNA sequence: TGTGCCAGCAGTGGACAGGCACTCTACGAGCAGTACTTC. This encodes CASSGQALYEQYF.

With respect to this clone: The same CDR3 arises from other DNA sequences in this sample as well. J is TRBJ1-2 and V is TRBV30; D perhaps matches TRBD1 (5 bases). The CDR3 consists of 13 residues. V dropped 2 bases and J dropped 1 base, with 8 bases sitting between them. The germline gives CDR1 GTSNPN, CDR2 SVGIG (reference sequence). The CDR3 here is CAWSPQGNYGYTF. DNA for the CDR3: TGTGCCTGGAGTCCTCAGGGTAACTATGGCTACACCTTC.

The chain couples TRBV5-1 to TRBJ2-1; 10 positions match TRBD1. Unmatched junction bases numbered 14, after V lost 1 base and J lost 10 bases. The CDR3 spans 17 residues. Germline loops: CDR1 SGHRS, CDR2 YFSETQ. The CDR3 region has the DNA TGCGCCAGCAGCTTGTATGTGACAGGGGGCGGACTCGAGGAGCAGTTCTTC. It is translated as CASSLYVTGGGLEEQFF.

With respect to this clone: One end of the junction varies from germline; a read error may be responsible. The chain links TRBV7-7 to TRBJ2-1; the match to TRBD2 covers 9 bases. The CDR3 loop spans 18 amino acids. Germline CDR1 is SSHAT and CDR2 is FNYEAQ (reference sequence). CDR3 in DNA: TGTGCTAGCAGCTTAGGAGTAGGTCTGGCGGGAGGGCTCAATGAGCAGTTCTTC. Translated: CASSLGVGLAGGLNEQFF.

A word on this clone: Other DNA sequences in the sample encode the same CDR3. The chain is built from TRBV9 and TRBJ1-2, with D possibly matching TRBD1 (5 bases). Germline loops: CDR1 SGDLS, CDR2 YYNGEE. Trimming took 0 bases from V and 3 from J, leaving 9 bases between them. The CDR3 runs to 14 residues. CDR3 region: CASSVGGGDYGYTF. The CDR3 nucleotides read TGTGCCAGCAGCGTAGGGGGGGGAGACTATGGCTACACCTTC.

The rearrangement joins TRBV20-1 to TRBJ2-3; no firm D call. This CDR3 region has 11 residues. Trimming cost V 6 bases and J 4 bases, with 8 bases left between them. The germline V gene has CDR1 DFQATT and CDR2 SNEGSKA (reference sequence). CDR3 in amino acids: CSALRADTQYF. CDR3 DNA sequence: TGCAGTGCCCTCCGGGCAGATACGCAGTATTTT.

The gene calls are TRBV15 and TRBJ1-1; D possibly corresponds to TRBD1 (6 bases). Trimming took 4 bases from V and 8 from J, leaving 20 bases between them. Germline V gene sequence: CDR1 LNHNV, CDR2 YYDKDF (reference sequence). This CDR3 region has 15 residues. Here the CDR3 DNA reads TGTGCCACCAGCACACTAGGACAGTCGGGTGCCGAAGCTTTCTTT. It translates to CATSTLGQSGAEAFF. Full variable domain (rest looked up from reference TRBV15 and TRBJ1-1): DAMVIQNPRYQVTQFGKPVTLSCSQTLNHNVMYWYQQKSSQAPKLLFHYYDKDFNNEADTPDNFQSRRPNTSFCFLDIRSPGLGDTAMYLCATSTLGQSGAEAFFGQGTRLTVV.

Regarding this clone: This sample includes further DNA sequences coding for the same CDR3. This chain joins TRBV5-1 and TRBJ2-7; possibly TRBD1 for D (6 bases). The ends were cut back, 0 bases at V and 5 bases at J, with 6 bases in the middle. Per the germline V gene, CDR1 is SGHRS and CDR2 is YFSETQ. This CDR3 region has 12 residues. CDR3 sequence reads: CASSLEGDEQYF. CDR3 DNA: TGCGCCAGCAGCTTGGAGGGGGACGAGCAGTACTTC.

The CDR3 reads CASSQEGLAGGEQYF. Here the CDR3 DNA reads TGCGCCAGCAGCCAAGAAGGGCTAGCGGGCGGCGAGCAGTACTTC. The chain recombines TRBV4-1 with TRBJ2-7; 8 nucleotides line up with TRBD2. Germline V gene lookup returns CDR1 MGHRA and CDR2 YSYEKL. V was pared by 0 bases and J by 6 bases, with 7 bases of the junction left unmatched. This CDR3 contains 15 residues.